The 7 T cell receptor beta chains below come from one sample, sequenced in a study of STAT5B mutations in CD4+ large granular lymphocyte leukemia. Libraries were prepared by immunoSEQ multiplex PCR; TCRdb keeps only in-frame clonotypes and omits some of them. Of about 23,000 clones in the sample, about 81% are singletons; the top ten hold roughly 9%. The sequenced sample was CD4+ T cells from blood buffy coats. The receptors shown here come from a human donor in good health.

This clone came up once. The V call is TRBV10-2, the J call TRBJ2-5, with a possible D match to TRBD2 (5 bases). The end of the DNA fits TRBJ2-7 better, so the J call may be wrong. Germline values: CDR1 WSHSY, CDR2 SAAADI. This CDR3 region has 16 residues. The CDR3 DNA follows: TGCGCCAGCAGTGCTATGGTCCTGGGAGACTCCTACGAGCAGTACTTC. Translated: CASSAMVLGDSYEQYF.

This clone was seen a handful of times. The J gene is TRBJ1-5, the V gene TRBV19, with TRBD1 as a possible D gene (5 bases). V lost 1 base and J 0 bases, leaving 7 bases between the germline ends. From germline, CDR1 is LNHDA and CDR2 SQIVND (reference sequence). The CDR3 loop spans 15 amino acids. The CDR3 coding sequence is TGTGCCAGTAGTATAGGACAGAATAGCAATCAGCCCCAGCATTTT. Translating it yields CASSIGQNSNQPQHF.

CDR3 amino acids: CASSLDPQGSYEQYF. CDR3 in DNA: TGCGCCAGCAGCCTGGACCCCCAGGGTTCCTACGAGCAGTACTTC. The chain combines TRBV5-1 with TRBJ2-7; possible D gene TRBD1, 5 bases. V lost 4 bases and J lost 1, with 15 bases in between. CDR1 is SGHRS and CDR2 is YFSETQ in the germline V gene. CDR3 length equals 15 residues.

The chain uses TRBV2 and TRBJ2-1; 11 bases fit TRBD2. The CDR3 runs to 16 residues. Germline CDR1 reads SNHLY; CDR2 reads FYNNEI. V lost 6 bases and J lost 7; bases outside the gene matches: 11. The CDR3 DNA reads as TGTGCCAGCAGCCTCCTACTAGCGGGGGAGTCAAATGAGCAGTTCTTC. Translation gives CASSLLLAGESNEQFF.

This clone was recorded a few times. The CDR3, as DNA: TGCGCCAGGAACCACCACAGGGGAGAACGGTACGAGCAGTACTTC. Its protein product is CARNHHRGERYEQYF. This chain links TRBV10-1 with TRBJ2-7; 7 bases fit TRBD1. The germline V gene has CDR1 WNHNN and CDR2 SYGVQD (reference sequence). V lost 9 bases and J lost 4; bases outside the gene matches: 15. The CDR3 is made up of 15 amino acids.

The V gene is TRBV15, the J gene TRBJ1-1; no firm D call. This CDR3 spans 14 amino acids. The V end lost 2 bases, the J end lost 7 bases, and 14 bases lay between the germline ends. Germline V gene sequence: CDR1 LNHNV, CDR2 YYDKDF (reference sequence). The CDR3 spells CATSRTNYGSEAFF. DNA for the CDR3: TGTGCCACCAGCAGAACAAATTACGGGAGTGAAGCTTTCTTT. Looking up the rest from reference TRBV15 and TRBJ1-1 gives the full variable domain: DAMVIQNPRYQVTQFGKPVTLSCSQTLNHNVMYWYQQKSSQAPKLLFHYYDKDFNNEADTPDNFQSRRPNTSFCFLDIRSPGLGDTAMYLCATSRTNYGSEAFFGQGTRLTVV.

The chain carries TRBV14 and TRBJ2-5; D gene uncertain. Trimming took 1 base from V and 5 from J, leaving 5 bases between them. The germline V gene has CDR1 SGHDN and CDR2 FVKESK. This CDR3 region has 12 residues. The CDR3 nucleotides read TGTGCCAGCAGCCAAGTATGGGAGACCCAGTACTTC. Protein sequence: CASSQVWETQYF. Filled out from reference TRBV14 and TRBJ2-5, the complete variable domain reads EAGVTQFPSHSVIEKGQTVTLRCDPISGHDNLYWYRRVMGKEIKFLLHFVKESKQDESGMPNNRFLAERTGGTYSTLKVQPAELEDSGVYFCASSQVWETQYFGPGTRLLVL.